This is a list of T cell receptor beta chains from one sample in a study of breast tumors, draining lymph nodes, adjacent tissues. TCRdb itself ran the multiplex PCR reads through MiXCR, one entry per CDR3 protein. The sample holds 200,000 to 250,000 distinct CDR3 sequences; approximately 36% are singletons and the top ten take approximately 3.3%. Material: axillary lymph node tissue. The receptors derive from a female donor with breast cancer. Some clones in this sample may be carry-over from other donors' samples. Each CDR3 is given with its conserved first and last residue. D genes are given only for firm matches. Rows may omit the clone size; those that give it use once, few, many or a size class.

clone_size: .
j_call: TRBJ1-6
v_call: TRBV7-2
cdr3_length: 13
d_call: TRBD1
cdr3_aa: CASSPDRDSPLHF
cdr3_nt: TGTGCCAGCAGCCCGGACAGGGATTCACCCCTCCACTTT

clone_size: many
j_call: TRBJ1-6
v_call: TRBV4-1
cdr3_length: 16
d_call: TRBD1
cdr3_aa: CASSQAPGQSNSPLHF
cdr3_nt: TGCGCCAGCAGCCAAGCACCGGGACAGAGCAATTCACCCCTCCACTTT

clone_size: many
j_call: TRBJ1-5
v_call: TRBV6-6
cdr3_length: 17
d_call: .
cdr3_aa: CASSYSGRTYSNQPQHF
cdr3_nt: TGTGCCAGCAGTTACTCCGGGCGGACTTATAGCAATCAGCCCCAGCATTTT

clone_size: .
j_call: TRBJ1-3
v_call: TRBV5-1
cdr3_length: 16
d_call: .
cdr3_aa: CASSPQGWEDGYTIYF
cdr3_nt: TGCGCCAGCAGCCCCCAGGGGTGGGAAGATGGCTACACCATATATTTT

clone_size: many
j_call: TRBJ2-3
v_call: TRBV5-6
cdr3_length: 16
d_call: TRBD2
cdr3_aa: CASSSVSGGARDTQYF
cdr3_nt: TGTGCCAGCAGCTCAGTCAGCGGGGGGGCCAGAGATACGCAGTATTTT

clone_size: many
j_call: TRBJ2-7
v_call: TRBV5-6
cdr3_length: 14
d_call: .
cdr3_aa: CASSGSGAPYEQYF
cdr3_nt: TGTGCCAGCAGCGGGAGTGGAGCTCCCTACGAGCAGTACTTC

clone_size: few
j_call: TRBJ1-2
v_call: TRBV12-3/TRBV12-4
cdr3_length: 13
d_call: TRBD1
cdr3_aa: CASSFTGGGGYTF
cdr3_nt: TGTGCCAGCAGTTTCACAGGGGGCGGTGGCTACACCTTC

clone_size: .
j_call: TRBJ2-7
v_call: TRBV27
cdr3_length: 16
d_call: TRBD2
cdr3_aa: CASSKLAGGISYEQYF
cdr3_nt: TGTGCCAGCAGTAAATTAGCGGGAGGTATCTCCTACGAGCAGTACTTC

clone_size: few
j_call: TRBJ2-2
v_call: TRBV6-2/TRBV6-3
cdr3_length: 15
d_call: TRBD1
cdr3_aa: CASNSGTGDTGELFF
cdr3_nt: TGTGCCAGCAACTCCGGGACAGGTGACACCGGGGAGCTGTTTTTT

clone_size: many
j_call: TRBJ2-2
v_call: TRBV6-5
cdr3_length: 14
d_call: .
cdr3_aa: CASSPRFGTGELFF
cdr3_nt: TGTGCCAGCAGTCCCCGATTCGGTACCGGGGAGCTGTTTTTT

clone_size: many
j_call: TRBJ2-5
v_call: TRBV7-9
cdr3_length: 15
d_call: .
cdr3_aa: CASTSPGQRQETQYF
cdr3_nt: TGTGCCAGCACATCCCCGGGTCAGAGGCAAGAGACCCAGTACTTC

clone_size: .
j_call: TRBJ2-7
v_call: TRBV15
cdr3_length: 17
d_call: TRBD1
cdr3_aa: CATSSSPRDRGSYEQYF
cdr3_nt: TGTGCCACCAGCAGCTCCCCTCGCGACAGGGGATCCTACGAGCAGTACTTC

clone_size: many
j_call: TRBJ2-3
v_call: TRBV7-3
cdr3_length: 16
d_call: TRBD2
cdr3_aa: CASSLRAGAREDTQYF
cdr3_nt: TGTGCCAGCAGCTTAAGAGCGGGAGCCCGAGAAGATACGCAGTATTTT

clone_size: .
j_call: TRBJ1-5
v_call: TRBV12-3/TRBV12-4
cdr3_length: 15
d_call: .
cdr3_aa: CATSLSSGVNQPQHF
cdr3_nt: TGTGCCACCAGTTTATCATCCGGGGTTAATCAGCCCCAGCATTTT

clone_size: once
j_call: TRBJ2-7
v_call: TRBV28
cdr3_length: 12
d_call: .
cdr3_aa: CASRSYSYEQYF
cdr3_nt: TGTGCCAGCAGATCCTACAGTTACGAGCAGTACTTC

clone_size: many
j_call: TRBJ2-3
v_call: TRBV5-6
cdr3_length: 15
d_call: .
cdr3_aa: CASSLTPSGADTQYF
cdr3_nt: TGTGCCAGCAGCTTGACGCCCTCGGGGGCAGATACGCAGTATTTT

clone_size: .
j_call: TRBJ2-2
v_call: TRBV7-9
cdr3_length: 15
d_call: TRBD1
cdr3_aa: CASSNRQGNTGELFF
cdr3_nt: TGTGCCAGCAGCAACCGACAGGGGAACACCGGGGAGCTGTTTTTT

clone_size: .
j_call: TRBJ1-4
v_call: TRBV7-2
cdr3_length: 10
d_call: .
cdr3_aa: CASSLEKLFF
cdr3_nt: TGTGCCAGCAGCTTGGAAAAACTGTTTTTT

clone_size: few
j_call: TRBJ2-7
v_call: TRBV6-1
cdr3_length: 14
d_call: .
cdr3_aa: CASSEVRTENEQYF
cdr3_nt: TGTGCCAGCAGTGAAGTTAGGACAGAGAACGAGCAGTACTTC

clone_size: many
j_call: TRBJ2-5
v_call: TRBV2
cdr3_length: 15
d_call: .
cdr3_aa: CASSELRVPQETQYF
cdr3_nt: TGTGCCAGCAGTGAGTTAAGGGTTCCCCAAGAGACCCAGTACTTC

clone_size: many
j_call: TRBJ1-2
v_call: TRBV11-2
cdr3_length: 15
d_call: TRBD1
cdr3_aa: CASKLTQGANYGYTF
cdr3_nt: TGTGCCAGCAAACTGACACAGGGGGCTAACTATGGCTACACCTTC

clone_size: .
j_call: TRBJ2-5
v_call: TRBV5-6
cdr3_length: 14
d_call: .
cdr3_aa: CASSLQVIPGTQYF
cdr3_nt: TGTGCCAGCAGCTTGCAGGTAATTCCCGGGACCCAGTACTTC

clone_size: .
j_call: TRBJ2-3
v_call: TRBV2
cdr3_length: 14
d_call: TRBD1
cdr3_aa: CASSPGQVKNTQYF
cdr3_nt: TGTGCCAGCAGTCCGGGACAGGTTAAAAATACGCAGTATTTT

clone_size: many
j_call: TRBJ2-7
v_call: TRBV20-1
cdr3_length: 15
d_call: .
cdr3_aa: CSARDVGSKGREQYF
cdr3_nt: TGCAGTGCTAGAGATGTTGGCTCTAAAGGGAGGGAGCAGTACTTC

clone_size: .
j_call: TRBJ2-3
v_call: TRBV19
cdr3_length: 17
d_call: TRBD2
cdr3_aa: CASSMLWLAGVTDTRYF
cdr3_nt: TGTGCCAGTAGTATGCTCTGGCTAGCGGGAGTCACAGATACGCGGTATTTT

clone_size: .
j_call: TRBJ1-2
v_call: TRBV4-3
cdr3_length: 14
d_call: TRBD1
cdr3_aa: CASSQDRGLRGYTF
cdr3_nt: TGCGCCAGCAGCCAGGACAGGGGGCTTCGTGGCTACACCTTC

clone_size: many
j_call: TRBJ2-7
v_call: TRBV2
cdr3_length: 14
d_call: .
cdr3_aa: CASIYTWEAGEQYF
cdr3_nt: TGTGCCAGCATCTATACATGGGAGGCCGGCGAGCAGTACTTC

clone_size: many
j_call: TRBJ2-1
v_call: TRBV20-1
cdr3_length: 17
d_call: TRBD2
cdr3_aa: CSARDVSSGRAFNEQFF
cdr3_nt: TGCAGTGCTAGAGATGTTTCGAGCGGGAGGGCCTTCAATGAGCAGTTCTTC

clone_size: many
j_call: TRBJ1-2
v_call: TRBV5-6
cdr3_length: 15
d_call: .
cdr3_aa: CASSFMGLGNYGYTF
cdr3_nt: TGTGCCAGCAGCTTCATGGGGCTAGGGAACTATGGCTACACCTTC

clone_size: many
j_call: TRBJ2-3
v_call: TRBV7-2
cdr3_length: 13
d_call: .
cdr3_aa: CASSLSSLDTQYF
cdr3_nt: TGTGCCAGCAGCTTATCCTCCCTGGATACGCAGTATTTT

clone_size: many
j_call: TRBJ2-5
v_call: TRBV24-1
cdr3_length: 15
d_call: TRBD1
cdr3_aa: CATSDLHRGRETQYF
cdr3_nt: TGTGCCACCAGTGATTTGCACAGGGGTCGGGAGACCCAGTACTTC

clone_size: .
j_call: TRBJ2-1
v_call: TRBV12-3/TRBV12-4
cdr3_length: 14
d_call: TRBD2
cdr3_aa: CASSFGGGMNPLFF
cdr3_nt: TGTGCCAGCAGTTTCGGGGGGGGGATGAACCCCCTGTTCTTC

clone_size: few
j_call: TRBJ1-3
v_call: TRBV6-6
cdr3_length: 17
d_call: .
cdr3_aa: CASSHSLHRYSGNTIYF
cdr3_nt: TGTGCCAGCAGTCACTCCCTGCACAGGTATTCTGGAAACACCATATATTTT